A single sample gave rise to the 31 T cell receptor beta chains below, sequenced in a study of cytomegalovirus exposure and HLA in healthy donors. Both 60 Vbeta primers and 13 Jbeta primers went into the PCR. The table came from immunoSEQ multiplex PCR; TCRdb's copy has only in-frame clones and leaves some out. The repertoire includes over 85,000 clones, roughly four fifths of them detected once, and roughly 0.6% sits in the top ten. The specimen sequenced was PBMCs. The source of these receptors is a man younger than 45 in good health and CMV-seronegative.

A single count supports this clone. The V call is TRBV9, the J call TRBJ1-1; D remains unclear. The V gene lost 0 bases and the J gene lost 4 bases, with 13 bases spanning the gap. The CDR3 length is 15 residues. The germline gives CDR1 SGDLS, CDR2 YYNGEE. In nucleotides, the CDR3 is TGTGCCAGCAGCGTAGATGGAAGGCGGGGCACTGAAGCTTTCTTT. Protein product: CASSVDGRRGTEAFF.

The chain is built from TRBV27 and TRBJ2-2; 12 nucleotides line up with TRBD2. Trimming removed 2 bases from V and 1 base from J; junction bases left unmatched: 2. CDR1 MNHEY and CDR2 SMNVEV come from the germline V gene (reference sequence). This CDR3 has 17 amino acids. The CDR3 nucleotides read TGTGCCAGCAGTTTACTGACTAGCGGGGGGAACACCGGGGAGCTGTTTTTT. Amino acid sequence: CASSLLTSGGNTGELFF.

CDR3 bases: TGTGCCAGTAGTATACTCGGAGGGAATCAGCCCCAGCATTTT. Translated: CASSILGGNQPQHF. The chain recombines TRBV19 with TRBJ1-5; D is undetermined. Germline CDR1 and CDR2: LNHDA and SQIVND (reference sequence). Trimming removed 2 bases at V and 4 bases at J, with 9 bases between. The CDR3 length is 14 residues. The variable domain in full, with the rest retrieved from reference TRBV19 and TRBJ1-5, is DGGITQSPKYLFRKEGQNVTLSCEQNLNHDAMYWYRQDPGQGLRLIYYSQIVNDFQKGDIAEGYSVSREKKESFPLTVTSAQKNPTAFYLCASSILGGNQPQHFGDGTRLSIL.

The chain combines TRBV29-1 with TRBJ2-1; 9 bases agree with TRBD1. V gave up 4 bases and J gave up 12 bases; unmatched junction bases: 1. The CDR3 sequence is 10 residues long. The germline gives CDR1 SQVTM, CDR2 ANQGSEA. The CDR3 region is CSVGDRVQFF. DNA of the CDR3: TGCAGCGTTGGGGACAGGGTGCAGTTCTTC.

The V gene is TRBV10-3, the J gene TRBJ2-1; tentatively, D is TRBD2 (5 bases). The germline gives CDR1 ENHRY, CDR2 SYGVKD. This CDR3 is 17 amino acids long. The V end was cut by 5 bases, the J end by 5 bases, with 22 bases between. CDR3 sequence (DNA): TGTGCCATCAGTCGTCGGGAAGTCCAATTTACTAACAATGAGCAGTTCTTC. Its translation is CAISRREVQFTNNEQFF.

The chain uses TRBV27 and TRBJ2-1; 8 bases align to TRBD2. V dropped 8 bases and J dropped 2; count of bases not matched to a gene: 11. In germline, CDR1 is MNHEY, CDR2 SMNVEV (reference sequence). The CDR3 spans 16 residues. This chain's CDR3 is CASRYFSGSPYNEQFF. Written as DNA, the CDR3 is TGTGCCAGCCGCTACTTCAGCGGGAGTCCCTACAATGAGCAGTTCTTC.

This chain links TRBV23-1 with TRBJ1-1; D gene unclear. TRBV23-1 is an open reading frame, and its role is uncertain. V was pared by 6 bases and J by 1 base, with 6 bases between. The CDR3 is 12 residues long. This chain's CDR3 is CASRPGNTEAFF. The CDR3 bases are TGCGCCAGCAGGCCGGGGAACACTGAAGCTTTCTTT.

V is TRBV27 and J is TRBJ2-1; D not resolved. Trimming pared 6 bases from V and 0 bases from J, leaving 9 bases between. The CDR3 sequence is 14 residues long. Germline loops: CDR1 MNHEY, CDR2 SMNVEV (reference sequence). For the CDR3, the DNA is TGTGCCAGCAGGACTTTTAGCTCCTACAATGAGCAGTTCTTC. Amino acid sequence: CASRTFSSYNEQFF.

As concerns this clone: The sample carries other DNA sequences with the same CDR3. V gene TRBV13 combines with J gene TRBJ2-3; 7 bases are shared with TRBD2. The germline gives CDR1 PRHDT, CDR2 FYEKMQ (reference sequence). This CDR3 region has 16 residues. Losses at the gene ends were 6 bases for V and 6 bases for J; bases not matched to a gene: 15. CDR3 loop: CASSFRAGRAGDTQYF. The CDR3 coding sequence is TGTGCCAGCAGTTTCCGAGCGGGGAGGGCCGGGGATACGCAGTATTTT.

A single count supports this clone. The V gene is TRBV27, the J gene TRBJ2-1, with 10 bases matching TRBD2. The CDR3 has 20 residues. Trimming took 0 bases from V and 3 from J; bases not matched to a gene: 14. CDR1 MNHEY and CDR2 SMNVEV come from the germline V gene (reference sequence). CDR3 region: CASSLSIRGAAGGGYNEQFF. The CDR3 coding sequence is TGTGCCAGCAGTTTATCGATTAGGGGGGCAGCGGGAGGGGGCTACAATGAGCAGTTCTTC.

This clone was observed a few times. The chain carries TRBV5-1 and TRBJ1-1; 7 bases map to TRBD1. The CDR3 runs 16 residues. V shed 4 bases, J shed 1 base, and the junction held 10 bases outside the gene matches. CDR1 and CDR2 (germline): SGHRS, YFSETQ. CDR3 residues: CASSLPTGTKNTEAFF. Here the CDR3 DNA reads TGCGCCAGCAGCCTTCCGACAGGGACGAAGAACACTGAAGCTTTCTTT. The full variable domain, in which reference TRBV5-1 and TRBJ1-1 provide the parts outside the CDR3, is KAGVTQTPRYLIKTRGQQVTLSCSPISGHRSVSWYQQTPGQGLQFLFEYFSETQRNKGNFPGRFSGRQFSNSRSEMNVSTLELGDSALYLCASSLPTGTKNTEAFFGQGTRLTVV.

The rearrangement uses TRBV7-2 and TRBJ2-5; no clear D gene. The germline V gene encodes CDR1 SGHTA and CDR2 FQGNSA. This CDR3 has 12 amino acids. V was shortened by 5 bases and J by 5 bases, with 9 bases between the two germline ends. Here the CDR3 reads CASSTNRETQYF. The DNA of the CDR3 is TGTGCCAGCAGCACGAACCGGGAGACCCAGTACTTC.

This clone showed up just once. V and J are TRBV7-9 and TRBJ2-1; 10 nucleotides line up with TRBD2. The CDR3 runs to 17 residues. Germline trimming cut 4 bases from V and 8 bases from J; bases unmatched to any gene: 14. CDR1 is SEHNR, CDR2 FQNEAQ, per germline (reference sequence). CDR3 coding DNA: TGTGCCAGCAGCTCCCCCGGACTAGCGGCCTCGAGCGATGAGCAGTTCTTC. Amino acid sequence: CASSSPGLAASSDEQFF.

CDR3 bases: TGTGCCAGCAGCCCCTCTGCTCGGGGGGCAGCATATGAGCAGTTCTTC. Translation: CASSPSARGAAYEQFF. The chain is built from TRBV7-3 and TRBJ2-1; weak D call: TRBD2 (7 bases). This CDR3 region has 16 residues. The germline gives CDR1 SGHTA, CDR2 FQGTGA. Trimming pared 5 bases from V and 8 bases from J, leaving 22 bases between.

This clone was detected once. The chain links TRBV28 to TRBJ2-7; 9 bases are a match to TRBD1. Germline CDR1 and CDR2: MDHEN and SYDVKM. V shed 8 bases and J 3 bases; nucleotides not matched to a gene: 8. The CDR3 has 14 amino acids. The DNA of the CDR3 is TGTGCCAGCTACCGCGGGACAGGGTTCTACGAGCAGTACTTC. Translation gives CASYRGTGFYEQYF.

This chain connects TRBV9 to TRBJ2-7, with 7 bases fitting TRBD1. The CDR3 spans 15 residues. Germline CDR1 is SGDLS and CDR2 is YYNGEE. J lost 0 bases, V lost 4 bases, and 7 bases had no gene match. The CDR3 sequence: CASSRGHPSSYEQYF. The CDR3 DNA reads TGTGCCAGCAGCAGGGGGCACCCGAGCTCCTACGAGCAGTACTTC.

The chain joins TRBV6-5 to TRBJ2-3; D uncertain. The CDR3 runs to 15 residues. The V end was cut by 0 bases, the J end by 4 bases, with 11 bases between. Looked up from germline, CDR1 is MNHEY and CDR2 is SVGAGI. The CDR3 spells CASSYSIRSADTQYF. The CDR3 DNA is TGTGCCAGCAGTTACTCGATCAGGTCCGCAGATACGCAGTATTTT.

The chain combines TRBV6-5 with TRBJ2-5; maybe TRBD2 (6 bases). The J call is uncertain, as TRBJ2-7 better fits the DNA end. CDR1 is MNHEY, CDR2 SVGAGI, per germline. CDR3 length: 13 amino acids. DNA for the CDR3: TGTGCCAGCAGTACCACGGGGACTTACGAGCAGTACTTC. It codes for CASSTTGTYEQYF.

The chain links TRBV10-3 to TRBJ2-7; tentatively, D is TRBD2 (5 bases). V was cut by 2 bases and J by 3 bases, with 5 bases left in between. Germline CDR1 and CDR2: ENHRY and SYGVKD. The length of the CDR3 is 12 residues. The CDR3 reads CAISEGSYEQYF. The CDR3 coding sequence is TGTGCCATCAGTGAGGGGAGCTACGAGCAGTACTTC.

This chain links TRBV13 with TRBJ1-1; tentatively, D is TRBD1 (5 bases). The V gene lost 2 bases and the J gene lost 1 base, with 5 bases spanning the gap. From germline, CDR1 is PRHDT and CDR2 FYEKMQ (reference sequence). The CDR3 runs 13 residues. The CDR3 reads CASSLTGNTEAFF. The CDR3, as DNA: TGTGCCAGCAGCTTAACAGGGAACACTGAAGCTTTCTTT.

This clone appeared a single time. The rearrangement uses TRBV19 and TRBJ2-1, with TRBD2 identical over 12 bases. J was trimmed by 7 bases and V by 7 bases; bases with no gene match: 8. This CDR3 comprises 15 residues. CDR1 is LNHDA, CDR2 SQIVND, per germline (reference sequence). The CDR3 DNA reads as TGTGCCAGTAAAGTACTAGCGGGAGGTCCTAATGAGCAGTTCTTC. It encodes CASKVLAGGPNEQFF.

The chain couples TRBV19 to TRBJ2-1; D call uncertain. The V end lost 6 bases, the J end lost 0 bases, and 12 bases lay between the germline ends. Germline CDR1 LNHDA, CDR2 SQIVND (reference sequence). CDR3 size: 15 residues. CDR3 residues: CASRLRLGSYNEQFF. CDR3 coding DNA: TGTGCCAGTAGACTAAGACTGGGCTCCTACAATGAGCAGTTCTTC.

For the CDR3, the DNA is TGTGCCAGCAACCTGGGACACGTGAACACTGAAGCTTTCTTT. Translating gives CASNLGHVNTEAFF. The chain employs TRBV9 and TRBJ1-1; D perhaps matches TRBD1 (6 bases). Trimming took off 6 bases at V and 0 bases at J, with 12 bases between the two ends. This CDR3 is 14 amino acids long. CDR1 is SGDLS and CDR2 is YYNGEE in the germline V gene.

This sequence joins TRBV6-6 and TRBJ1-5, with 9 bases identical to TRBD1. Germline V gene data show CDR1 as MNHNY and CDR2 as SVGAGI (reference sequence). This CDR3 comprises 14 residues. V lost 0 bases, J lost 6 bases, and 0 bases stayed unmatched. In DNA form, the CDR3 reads TGTGCCAGCAGTTACTCGACAGGGGGTCAGCCCCAGCATTTT. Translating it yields CASSYSTGGQPQHF.

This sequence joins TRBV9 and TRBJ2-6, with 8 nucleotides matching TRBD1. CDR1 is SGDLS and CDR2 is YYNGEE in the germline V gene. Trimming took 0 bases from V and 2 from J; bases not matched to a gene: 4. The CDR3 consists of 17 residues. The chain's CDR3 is CASSVGQGHPGANVLTF. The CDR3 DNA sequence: TGTGCCAGCAGCGTAGGACAGGGGCACCCTGGGGCCAACGTCCTGACTTTC. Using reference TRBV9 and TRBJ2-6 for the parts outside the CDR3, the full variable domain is DSGVTQTPKHLITATGQRVTLRCSPRSGDLSVYWYQQSLDQGLQFLIQYYNGEERAKGNILERFSAQQFPDLHSELNLSSLELGDSALYFCASSVGQGHPGANVLTFGAGSRLTVL.

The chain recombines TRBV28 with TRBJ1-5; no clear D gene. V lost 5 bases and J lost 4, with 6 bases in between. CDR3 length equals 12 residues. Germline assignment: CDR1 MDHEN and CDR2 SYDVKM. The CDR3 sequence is CASSLENQPQHF. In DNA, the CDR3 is TGTGCCAGCAGTCTGGAGAATCAGCCCCAGCATTTT.

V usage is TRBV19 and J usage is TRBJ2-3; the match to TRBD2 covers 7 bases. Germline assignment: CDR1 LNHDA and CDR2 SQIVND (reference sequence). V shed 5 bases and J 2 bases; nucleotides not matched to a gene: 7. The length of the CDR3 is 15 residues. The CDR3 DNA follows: TGTGCCAGTAGTGTCAAAGCGGGATCCACAGATACGCAGTATTTT. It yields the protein CASSVKAGSTDTQYF.

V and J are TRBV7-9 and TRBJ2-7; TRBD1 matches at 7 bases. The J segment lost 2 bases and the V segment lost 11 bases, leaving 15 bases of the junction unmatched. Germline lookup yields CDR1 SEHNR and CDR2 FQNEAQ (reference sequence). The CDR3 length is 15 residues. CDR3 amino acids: CARPRDRGRPYEQYF. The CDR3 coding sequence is TGTGCCCGCCCCCGGGACAGAGGACGACCCTACGAGCAGTACTTC.

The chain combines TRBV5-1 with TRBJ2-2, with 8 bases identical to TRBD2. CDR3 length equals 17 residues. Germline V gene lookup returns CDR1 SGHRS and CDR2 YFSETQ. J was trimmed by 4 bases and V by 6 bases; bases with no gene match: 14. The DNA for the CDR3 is TGCGCCAGCACCTCCGAGGCCGGGACTAGTCGCACCGGGGAGCTGTTTTTT. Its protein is CASTSEAGTSRTGELFF.

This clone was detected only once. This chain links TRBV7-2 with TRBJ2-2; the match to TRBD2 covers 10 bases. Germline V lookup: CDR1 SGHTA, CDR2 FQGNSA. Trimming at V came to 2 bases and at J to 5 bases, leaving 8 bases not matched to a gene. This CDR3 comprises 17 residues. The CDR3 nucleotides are TGTGCCAGCAGCTTACCGCGGGTTAGCGGGGGGACCGGGGAGCTGTTTTTT. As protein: CASSLPRVSGGTGELFF.

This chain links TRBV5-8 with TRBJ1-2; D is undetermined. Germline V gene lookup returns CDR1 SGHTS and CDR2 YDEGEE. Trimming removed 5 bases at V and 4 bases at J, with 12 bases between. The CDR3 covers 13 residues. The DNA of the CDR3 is TGTGCCAGCAGTACTGGCAAGCGCTATGGCTACACCTTC. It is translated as CASSTGKRYGYTF.